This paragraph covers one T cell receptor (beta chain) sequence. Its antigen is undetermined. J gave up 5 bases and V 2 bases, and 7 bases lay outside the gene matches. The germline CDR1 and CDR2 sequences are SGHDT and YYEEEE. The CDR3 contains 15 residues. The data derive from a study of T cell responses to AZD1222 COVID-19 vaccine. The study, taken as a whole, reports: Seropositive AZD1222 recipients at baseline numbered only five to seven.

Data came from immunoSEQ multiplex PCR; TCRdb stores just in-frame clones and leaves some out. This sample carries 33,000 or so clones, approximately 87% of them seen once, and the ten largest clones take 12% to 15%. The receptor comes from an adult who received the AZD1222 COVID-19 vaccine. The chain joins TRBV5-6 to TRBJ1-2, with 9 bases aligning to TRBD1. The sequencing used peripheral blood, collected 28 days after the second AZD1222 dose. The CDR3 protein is CASSFRDRESYGYTF. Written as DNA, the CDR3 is TGTGCCAGCAGCTTCCGGGACAGGGAATCGTATGGCTACACCTTC.